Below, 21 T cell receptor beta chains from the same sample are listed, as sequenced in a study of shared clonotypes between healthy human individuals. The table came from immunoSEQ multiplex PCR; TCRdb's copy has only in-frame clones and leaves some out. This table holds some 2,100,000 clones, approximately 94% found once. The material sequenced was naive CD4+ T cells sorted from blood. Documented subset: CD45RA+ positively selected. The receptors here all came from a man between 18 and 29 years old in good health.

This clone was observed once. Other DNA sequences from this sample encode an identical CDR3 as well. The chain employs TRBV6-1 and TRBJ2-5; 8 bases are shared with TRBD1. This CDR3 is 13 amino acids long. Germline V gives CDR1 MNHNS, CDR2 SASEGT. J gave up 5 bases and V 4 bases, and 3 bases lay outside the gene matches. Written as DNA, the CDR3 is TGTGCCAGCAGTGCAGGGGGCTGGGAGACCCAGTACTTC. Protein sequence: CASSAGGWETQYF.

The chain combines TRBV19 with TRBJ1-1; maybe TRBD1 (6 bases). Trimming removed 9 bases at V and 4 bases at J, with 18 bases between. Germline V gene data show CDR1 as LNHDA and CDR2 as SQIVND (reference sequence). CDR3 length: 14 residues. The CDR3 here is CASKTGGKGTEAFF. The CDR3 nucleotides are TGTGCCAGCAAGACAGGAGGGAAAGGCACTGAAGCTTTCTTT.

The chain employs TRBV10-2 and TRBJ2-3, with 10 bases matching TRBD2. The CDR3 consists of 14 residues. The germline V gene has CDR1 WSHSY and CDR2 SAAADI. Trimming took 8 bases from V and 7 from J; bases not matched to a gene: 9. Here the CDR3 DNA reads TGCGCCAGCGGGAGGAGCGGGAGGGCGTATACGCAGTATTTT. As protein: CASGRSGRAYTQYF.

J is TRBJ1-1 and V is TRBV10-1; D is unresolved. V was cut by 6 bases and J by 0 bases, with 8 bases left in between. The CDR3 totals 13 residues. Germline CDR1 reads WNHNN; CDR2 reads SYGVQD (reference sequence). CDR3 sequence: CASSHGLNTEAFF. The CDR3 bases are TGCGCCAGCAGCCACGGCCTGAACACTGAAGCTTTCTTT.

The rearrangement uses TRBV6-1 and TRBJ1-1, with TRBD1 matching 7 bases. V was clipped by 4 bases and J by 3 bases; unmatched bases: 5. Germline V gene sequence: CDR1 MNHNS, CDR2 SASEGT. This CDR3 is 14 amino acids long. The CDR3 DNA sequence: TGTGCCAGCAGTGTTTCCAGGGGGGACACTGAAGCTTTCTTT. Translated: CASSVSRGDTEAFF.

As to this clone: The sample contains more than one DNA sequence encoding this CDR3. The CDR3 spells CAWGSGNTIYF. The CDR3 region has the DNA TGTGCCTGGGGGTCTGGAAACACCATATATTTT. The chain is built from TRBV30 and TRBJ1-3; D is unresolved. The CDR3 is 11 residues long. V shed 5 bases and J shed 1 base, with 3 bases lying between them. CDR1 GTSNPN and CDR2 SVGIG come from the germline V gene (reference sequence).

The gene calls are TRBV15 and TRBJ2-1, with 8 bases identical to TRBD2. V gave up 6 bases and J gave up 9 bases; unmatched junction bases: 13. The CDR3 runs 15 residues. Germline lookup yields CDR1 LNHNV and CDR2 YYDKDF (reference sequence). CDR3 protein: CATRKTGLGGGEQFF. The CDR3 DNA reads TGTGCCACCAGAAAGACGGGACTAGGAGGCGGTGAGCAGTTCTTC.

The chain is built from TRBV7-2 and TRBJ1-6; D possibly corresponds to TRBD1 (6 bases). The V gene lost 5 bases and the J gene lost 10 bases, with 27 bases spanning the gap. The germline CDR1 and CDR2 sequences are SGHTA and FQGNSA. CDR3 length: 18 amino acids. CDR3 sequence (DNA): TGTGCCAGCAGCCCCCGTGGAAGGGCAGGGGCGGTTACATCACCCCTCCACTTT. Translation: CASSPRGRAGAVTSPLHF.

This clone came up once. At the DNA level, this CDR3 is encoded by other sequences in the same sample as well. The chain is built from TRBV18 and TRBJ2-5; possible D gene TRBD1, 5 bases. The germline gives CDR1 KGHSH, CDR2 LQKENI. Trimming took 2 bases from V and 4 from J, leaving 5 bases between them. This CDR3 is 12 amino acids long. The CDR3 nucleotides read TGTGCCAGCTCACCAAGGGGAGAGACCCAGTACTTC. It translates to CASSPRGETQYF.

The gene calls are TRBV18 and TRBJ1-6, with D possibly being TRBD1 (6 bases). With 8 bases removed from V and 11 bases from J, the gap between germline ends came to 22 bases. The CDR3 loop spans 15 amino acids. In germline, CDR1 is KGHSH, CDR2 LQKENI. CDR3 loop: CASTDLPGAFTPLHF. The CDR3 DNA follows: TGTGCCAGCACCGACCTCCCGGGGGCCTTTACACCCCTCCACTTT.

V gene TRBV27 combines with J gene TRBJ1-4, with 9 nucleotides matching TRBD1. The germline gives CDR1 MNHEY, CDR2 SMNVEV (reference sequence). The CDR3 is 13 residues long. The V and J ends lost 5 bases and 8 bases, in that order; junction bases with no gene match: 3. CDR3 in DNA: TGTGCCAGCAGTGGGGGACAGGGAGAAAAACTGTTTTTT. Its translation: CASSGGQGEKLFF. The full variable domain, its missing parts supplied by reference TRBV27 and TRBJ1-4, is EAQVTQNPRYLITVTGKKLTVTCSQNMNHEYMSWYRQDPGLGLRQIYYSMNVEVTDKGDVPEGYKVSRKEKRNFPLILESPSPNQTSLYFCASSGGQGEKLFFGSGTQLSVL.

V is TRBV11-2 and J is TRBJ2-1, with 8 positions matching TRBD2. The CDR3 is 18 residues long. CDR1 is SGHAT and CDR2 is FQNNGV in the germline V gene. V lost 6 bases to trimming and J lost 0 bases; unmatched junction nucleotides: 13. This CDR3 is CASRALSGIYSSYNEQFF. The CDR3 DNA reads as TGTGCCAGCAGGGCCCTTAGCGGGATCTATTCCTCCTACAATGAGCAGTTCTTC.

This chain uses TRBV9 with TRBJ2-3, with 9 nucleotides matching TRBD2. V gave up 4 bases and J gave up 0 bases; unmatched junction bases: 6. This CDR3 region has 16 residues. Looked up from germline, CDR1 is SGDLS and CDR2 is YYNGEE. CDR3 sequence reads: CASSPRRGGSTDTQYF. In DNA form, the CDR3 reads TGTGCCAGCAGCCCCAGGCGGGGGGGAAGCACAGATACGCAGTATTTT.

The CDR3 DNA reads TGTGCCTGGGGACCGCTCCAGGGGGCGTCTAACTATGGCTACACCTTC. It is translated as CAWGPLQGASNYGYTF. The J gene is TRBJ1-2, the V gene TRBV30, with 8 bases that match TRBD1. This CDR3 is 16 amino acids long. Per germline, CDR1 GTSNPN and CDR2 SVGIG (reference sequence). Unmatched junction bases numbered 11, after V lost 5 bases and J lost 0 bases.

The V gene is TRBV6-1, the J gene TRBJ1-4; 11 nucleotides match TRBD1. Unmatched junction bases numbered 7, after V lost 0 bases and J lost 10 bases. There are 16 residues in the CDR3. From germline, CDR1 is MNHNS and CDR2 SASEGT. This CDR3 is CASSEALPGQGGKLFF. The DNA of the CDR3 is TGTGCCAGCAGTGAAGCGCTTCCGGGACAGGGGGGAAAACTGTTTTTT.

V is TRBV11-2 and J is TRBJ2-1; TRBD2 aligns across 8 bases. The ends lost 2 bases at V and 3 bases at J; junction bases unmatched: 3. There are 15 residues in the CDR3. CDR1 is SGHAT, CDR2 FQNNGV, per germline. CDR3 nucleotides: TGTGCCAGCAGCTTATCCGGGACTAGCTACAATGAGCAGTTCTTC. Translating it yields CASSLSGTSYNEQFF.

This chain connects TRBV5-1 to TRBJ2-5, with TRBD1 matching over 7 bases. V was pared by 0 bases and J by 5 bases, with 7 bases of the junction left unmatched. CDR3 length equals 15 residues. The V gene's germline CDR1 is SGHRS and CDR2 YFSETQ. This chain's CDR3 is CASSLALGQRETQYF. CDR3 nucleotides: TGCGCCAGCAGCTTGGCCTTGGGACAGAGGGAGACCCAGTACTTC. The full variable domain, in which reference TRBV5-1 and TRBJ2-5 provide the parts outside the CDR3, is KAGVTQTPRYLIKTRGQQVTLSCSPISGHRSVSWYQQTPGQGLQFLFEYFSETQRNKGNFPGRFSGRQFSNSRSEMNVSTLELGDSALYLCASSLALGQRETQYFGPGTRLLVL.

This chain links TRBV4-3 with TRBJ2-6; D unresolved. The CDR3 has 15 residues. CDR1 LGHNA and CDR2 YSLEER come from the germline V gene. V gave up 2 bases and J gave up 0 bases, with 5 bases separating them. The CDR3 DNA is TGCGCCAGCAGCCAAAGGCTCTCTGGGGCCAACGTCCTGACTTTC. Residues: CASSQRLSGANVLTF.

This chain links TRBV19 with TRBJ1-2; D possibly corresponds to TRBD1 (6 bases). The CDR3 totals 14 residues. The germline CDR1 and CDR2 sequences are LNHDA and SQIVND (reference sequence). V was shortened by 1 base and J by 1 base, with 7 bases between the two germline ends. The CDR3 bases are TGTGCCAGTAGTATAGGGGGACATAACTATGGCTACACCTTC. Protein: CASSIGGHNYGYTF.

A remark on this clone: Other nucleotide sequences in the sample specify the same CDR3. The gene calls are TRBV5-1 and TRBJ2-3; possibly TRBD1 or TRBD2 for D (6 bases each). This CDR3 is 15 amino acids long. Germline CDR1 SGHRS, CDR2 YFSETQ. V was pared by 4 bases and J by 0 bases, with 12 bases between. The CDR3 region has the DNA TGCGCCAGCAGCAGGACGGGGGCTAGCACAGATACGCAGTATTTT. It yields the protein CASSRTGASTDTQYF. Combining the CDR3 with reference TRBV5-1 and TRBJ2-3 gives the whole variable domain KAGVTQTPRYLIKTRGQQVTLSCSPISGHRSVSWYQQTPGQGLQFLFEYFSETQRNKGNFPGRFSGRQFSNSRSEMNVSTLELGDSALYLCASSRTGASTDTQYFGPGTRLTVL.

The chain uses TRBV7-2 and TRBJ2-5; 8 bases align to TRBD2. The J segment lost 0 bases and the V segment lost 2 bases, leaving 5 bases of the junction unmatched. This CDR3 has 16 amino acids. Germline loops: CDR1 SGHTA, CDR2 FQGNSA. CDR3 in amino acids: CASSLKLAAYQETQYF. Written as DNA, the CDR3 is TGTGCCAGCAGCTTAAAACTAGCGGCATACCAAGAGACCCAGTACTTC. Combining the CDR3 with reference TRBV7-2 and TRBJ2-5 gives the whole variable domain GAGVSQSPSNKVTEKGKDVELRCDPISGHTALYWYRQSLGQGLEFLIYFQGNSAPDKSGLPSDRFSAERTGGSVSTLTIQRTQQEDSAVYLCASSLKLAAYQETQYFGPGTRLLVL.